A single sample gave rise to the 15 T cell receptor beta chains below, sequenced in a study of glioma-infiltrating T cells after dendritic cell vaccination. Generated by immunoSEQ multiplex PCR, the TCRdb table keeps only in-frame clones and is missing some. The sample holds approximately 99,000 clones, approximately 84% seen once. The time point here: after dendritic cell vaccination, including at tumor progression/relapse. The source was blood, collected after dendritic cell vaccination. These TCRs come from a human donor with glioblastoma.

The chain employs TRBV6-1 and TRBJ1-2; D possibly corresponds to TRBD1 (6 bases). This CDR3 contains 15 residues. Germline CDR1 is MNHNS and CDR2 is SASEGT. The V end lost 2 bases, the J end lost 8 bases, and 18 bases lay between the germline ends. CDR3 nucleotide sequence: TGTGCCAGCAGTGAAAGAGAGGGGGAGGGGGGGGGCTACACCTTC. It encodes CASSEREGEGGGYTF.

This chain connects TRBV28 to TRBJ2-1; TRBD2 matches 8 bases. CDR3 size: 15 residues. V trimming: 5 bases; J trimming: 9 bases; junction bases outside the gene matches: 12. The germline gives CDR1 MDHEN, CDR2 SYDVKM. CDR3 coding DNA: TGTGCCAGCAGTCCACCAACCGGGACTAGGGCTGAGCAGTTCTTC. Its translation: CASSPPTGTRAEQFF. The full variable domain, completed using reference TRBV28 and TRBJ2-1, is DVKVTQSSRYLVKRTGEKVFLECVQDMDHENMFWYRQDPGLGLRLIYFSYDVKMKEKGDIPEGYSVSREKKERFSLILESASTNQTSMYLCASSPPTGTRAEQFFGPGTRLTVL.

The rearrangement links TRBV5-1 to TRBJ2-2; tentatively, D is TRBD2 (6 bases). Trimming cost V 6 bases and J 6 bases, with 21 bases left between them. The CDR3 is 16 amino acids. Germline CDR1 is SGHRS and CDR2 is YFSETQ. The CDR3 coding sequence is TGCGCCAGCACCCACCCTGGGCCCGGGGGTGCCGGGGAGCTGTTTTTT. This codes for CASTHPGPGGAGELFF. Drawing the rest from reference TRBV5-1 and TRBJ2-2, the complete variable domain is KAGVTQTPRYLIKTRGQQVTLSCSPISGHRSVSWYQQTPGQGLQFLFEYFSETQRNKGNFPGRFSGRQFSNSRSEMNVSTLELGDSALYLCASTHPGPGGAGELFFGEGSRLTVL.

The rearrangement joins TRBV9 to TRBJ2-1, with 7 bases that match TRBD2. This CDR3 contains 15 residues. Germline CDR1 is SGDLS and CDR2 is YYNGEE. The J segment lost 10 bases and the V segment lost 0 bases, leaving 10 bases of the junction unmatched. DNA of the CDR3: TGTGCCAGCAGCGTAGGTGGACGGGGGGTTGTCGAGCAGTTCTTC. This sequence encodes CASSVGGRGVVEQFF.

This CDR3 is CASSVSDGGGGDTQYF. In DNA form, the CDR3 reads TGTGCCAGCAGCGTATCCGACGGGGGAGGGGGGGATACGCAGTATTTT. The V gene is TRBV9, the J gene TRBJ2-3; the D gene is possibly TRBD2 (7 bases). This CDR3 is built from 16 residues. Per germline, CDR1 SGDLS and CDR2 YYNGEE. V lost 1 base and J lost 6, with 18 bases in between.

The chain is built from TRBV7-9 and TRBJ2-3, with 7 bases fitting TRBD2. The CDR3 has 15 amino acids. Germline CDR1 is SEHNR and CDR2 is FQNEAQ (reference sequence). The junction had 6 bases not matched to a gene; V was cut back by 5 bases and J by 1 base. The chain's CDR3 is CASSTTSLGTDTQYF. The CDR3 region has the DNA TGTGCCAGCAGCACGACTAGCCTTGGCACAGATACGCAGTATTTT.

The V and J genes are TRBV6-1 and TRBJ1-2; 7 bases line up with TRBD1. CDR1 and CDR2 from the germline V gene are MNHNS and SASEGT. V shed 1 base, J shed 6 bases, and the junction held 2 bases outside the gene matches. The CDR3 covers 13 residues. CDR3 coding DNA: TGTGCCAGCAGTGAAGGGGGACAGAATGGCTACACCTTC. Its translation is CASSEGGQNGYTF.

The J gene is TRBJ2-7, the V gene TRBV5-6; 11 bases are a match to TRBD2. The J segment lost 2 bases and the V segment lost 1 base, leaving 14 bases of the junction unmatched. Germline CDR1 SGHDT, CDR2 YYEEEE. This CDR3 is 19 amino acids long. This chain's CDR3 is CASSLPGTTGTSGTYEQYF. For the CDR3, the DNA is TGTGCCAGCAGCTTGCCCGGGACAACCGGGACTAGCGGTACCTACGAGCAGTACTTC.

The rearrangement uses TRBV21-1 and TRBJ2-6; TRBD2 is the table's D call, not checked against the DNA. TRBV21-1 is labeled a pseudogene. CDR3 length: 16 amino acids. The CDR3 DNA follows: TGTGCCAGCATCGAAGGTCGGGTAACTGGGGCCAACGTCCTGACTTTC. Translating it yields CASIEGRVTGANVLTF.

The chain combines TRBV19 with TRBJ1-5; TRBD1 is a possible D gene (5 bases). Per the germline V gene, CDR1 is LNHDA and CDR2 is SQIVND (reference sequence). V lost 3 bases and J 4 bases, leaving 10 bases between the germline ends. The CDR3 extends over 14 amino acids. The CDR3 loop is CASSILTDNQPQHF. The CDR3 DNA reads as TGTGCCAGTAGTATCTTGACAGATAATCAGCCCCAGCATTTT.

This clone was found a few times. The chain joins TRBV6-6 to TRBJ1-4; D remains unclear. This CDR3 region has 14 residues. Trimming removed 4 bases from V and 5 bases from J, with 11 bases in between. Germline V CDR1 and CDR2: MNHNY, SVGAGI (reference sequence). The CDR3 protein is CASSSGLRNEKLFF. The CDR3 DNA reads as TGTGCCAGCAGTTCAGGTTTACGGAATGAAAAACTGTTTTTT.

This clone has more than one count but fewer than ten. This sequence joins TRBV6-5 and TRBJ1-2, with TRBD1 matching over 8 bases. The CDR3 has 14 residues. Germline CDR1 MNHEY, CDR2 SVGAGI. After removal of 5 bases from V and 5 bases from J, the junction contained 7 bases not matched to a gene. CDR3 sequence (DNA): TGTGCCAGCAGTAAGGGACAGGTTCGATATGGCTACACCTTC. Its protein is CASSKGQVRYGYTF.

The rearrangement joins TRBV6-5 to TRBJ2-7; TRBD2 agrees at 11 bases. From germline, CDR1 is MNHEY and CDR2 SVGAGI. With V trimmed by 4 bases and J by 10 bases, 6 bases remained unmatched. This CDR3 spans 13 amino acids. The CDR3 DNA sequence: TGTGCCAGCAGTTCCGTGACTAGCGGGGTACAGTACTTC. It is translated as CASSSVTSGVQYF.

The gene calls are TRBV30 and TRBJ1-2; 9 bases line up with TRBD1. The V gene's germline CDR1 is GTSNPN and CDR2 SVGIG (reference sequence). The CDR3 has 13 residues. J gave up 5 bases and V 3 bases, and 4 bases lay outside the gene matches. This chain's CDR3 is CAWSAGTGYGYTF. Here the CDR3 DNA reads TGTGCCTGGAGCGCAGGGACAGGGTATGGCTACACCTTC.

The chain has TRBV29-1 and TRBJ1-2, with TRBD1 as a possible D gene (6 bases). The CDR3 loop spans 14 amino acids. The ends were cut back, 2 bases at V and 3 bases at J, with 13 bases in the middle. Germline assignment: CDR1 SQVTM and CDR2 ANQGSEA. The CDR3 loop is CSVEPYREHYGYTF. CDR3 DNA sequence: TGCAGCGTTGAACCCTACAGGGAGCACTATGGCTACACCTTC.